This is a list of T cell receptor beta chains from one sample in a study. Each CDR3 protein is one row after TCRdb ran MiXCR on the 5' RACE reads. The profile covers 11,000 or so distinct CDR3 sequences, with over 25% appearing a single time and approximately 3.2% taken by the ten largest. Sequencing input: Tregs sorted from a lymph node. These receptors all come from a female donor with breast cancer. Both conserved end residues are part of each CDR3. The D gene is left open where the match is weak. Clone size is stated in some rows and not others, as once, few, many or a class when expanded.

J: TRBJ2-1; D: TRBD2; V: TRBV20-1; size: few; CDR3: CSGGRGEYNEQFF; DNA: TGCAGTGGGGGTCGGGGGGAGTACAATGAGCAGTTCTTC
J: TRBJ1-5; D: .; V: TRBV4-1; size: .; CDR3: CASSQAGTPSNQPQHF; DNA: TGCGCCAGCAGCCAAGCCGGGACACCTAGCAATCAGCCCCAGCATTTT
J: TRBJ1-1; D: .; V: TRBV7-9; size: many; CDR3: CASSLALNGHTEAFF; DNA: TGTGCCAGCAGCTTAGCGCTGAATGGGCACACTGAAGCTTTCTTT
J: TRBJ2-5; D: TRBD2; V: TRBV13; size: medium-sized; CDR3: CASRNSGSKETQYF; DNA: TGTGCCAGCAGAAATAGCGGGAGTAAAGAGACCCAGTACTTC
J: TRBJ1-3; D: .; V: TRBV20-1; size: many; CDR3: CSARDGVYSGNTIYF; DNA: TGCAGTGCCAGAGACGGCGTCTACTCTGGAAACACCATATATTTT
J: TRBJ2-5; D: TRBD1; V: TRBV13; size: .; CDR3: CASSLGQGALETQYF; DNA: TGTGCCAGCAGTCTTGGACAGGGGGCGCTTGAGACCCAGTACTTC
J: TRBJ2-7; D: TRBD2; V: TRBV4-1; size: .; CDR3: CASSQDPLAGAYEQCF; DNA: TGCGCCAGCAGCCAAGATCCACTAGCGGGAGCTTACGAGCAGTGCTTC
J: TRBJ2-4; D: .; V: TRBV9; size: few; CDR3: CASSVGGDSSQYF; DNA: TGTGCCAGCAGCGTAGGGGGAGACAGCAGTCAGTACTTC
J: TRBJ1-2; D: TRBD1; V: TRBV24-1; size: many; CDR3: CATSDRRTGGDYGYTF; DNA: TGTGCCACCAGTGATCGACGGACAGGGGGCGACTATGGCTACACCTTC
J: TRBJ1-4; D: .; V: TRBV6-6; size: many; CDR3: CASSYEGGPTNEKLFF; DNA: TGTGCCAGCAGTTACGAGGGGGGCCCAACTAATGAAAAACTGTTTTTT
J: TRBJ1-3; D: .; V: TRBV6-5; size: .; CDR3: CASSYTWSSGNTIYF; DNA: TGTGCCAGCAGTTACACTTGGAGCTCTGGAAACACCATATATTTT